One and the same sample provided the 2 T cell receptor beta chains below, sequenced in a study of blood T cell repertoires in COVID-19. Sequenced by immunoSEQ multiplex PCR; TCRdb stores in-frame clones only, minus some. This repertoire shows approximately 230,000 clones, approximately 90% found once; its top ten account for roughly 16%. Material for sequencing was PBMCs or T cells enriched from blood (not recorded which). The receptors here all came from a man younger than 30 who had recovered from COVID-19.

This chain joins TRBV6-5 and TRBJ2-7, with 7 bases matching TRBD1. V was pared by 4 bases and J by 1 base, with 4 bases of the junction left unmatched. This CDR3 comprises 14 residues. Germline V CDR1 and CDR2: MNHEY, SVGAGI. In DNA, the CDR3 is TGTGCCAGCAGTTCCGGGACAGCATCCTACGAGCAGTACTTC. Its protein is CASSSGTASYEQYF.

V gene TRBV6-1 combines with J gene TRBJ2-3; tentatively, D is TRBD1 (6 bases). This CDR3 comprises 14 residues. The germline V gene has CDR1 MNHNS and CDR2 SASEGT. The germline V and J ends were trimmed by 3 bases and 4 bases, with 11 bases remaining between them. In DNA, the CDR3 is TGTGCCAGCAGTGACCGACAGGAAGCAGATACGCAGTATTTT. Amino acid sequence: CASSDRQEADTQYF.